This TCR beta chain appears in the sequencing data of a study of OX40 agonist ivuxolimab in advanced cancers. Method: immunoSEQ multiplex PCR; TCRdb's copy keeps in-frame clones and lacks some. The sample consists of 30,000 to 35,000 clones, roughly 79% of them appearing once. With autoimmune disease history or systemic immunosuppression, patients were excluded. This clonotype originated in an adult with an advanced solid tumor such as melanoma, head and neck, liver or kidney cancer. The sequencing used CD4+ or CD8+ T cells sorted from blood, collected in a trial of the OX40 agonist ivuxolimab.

CDR3 region: CASGPGLAFPRGGSDTQYF. The CDR3 DNA follows: TGTGCCAGCGGACCGGGACTAGCATTCCCCCGGGGTGGCTCAGATACGCAGTATTTT. V gene TRBV28 combines with J gene TRBJ2-3; 9 bases agree with TRBD2. The trim removed 8 bases at V and 4 bases at J, leaving 22 bases unmatched. CDR1 is MDHEN and CDR2 is SYDVKM in the germline V gene. This CDR3 is built from 19 residues.